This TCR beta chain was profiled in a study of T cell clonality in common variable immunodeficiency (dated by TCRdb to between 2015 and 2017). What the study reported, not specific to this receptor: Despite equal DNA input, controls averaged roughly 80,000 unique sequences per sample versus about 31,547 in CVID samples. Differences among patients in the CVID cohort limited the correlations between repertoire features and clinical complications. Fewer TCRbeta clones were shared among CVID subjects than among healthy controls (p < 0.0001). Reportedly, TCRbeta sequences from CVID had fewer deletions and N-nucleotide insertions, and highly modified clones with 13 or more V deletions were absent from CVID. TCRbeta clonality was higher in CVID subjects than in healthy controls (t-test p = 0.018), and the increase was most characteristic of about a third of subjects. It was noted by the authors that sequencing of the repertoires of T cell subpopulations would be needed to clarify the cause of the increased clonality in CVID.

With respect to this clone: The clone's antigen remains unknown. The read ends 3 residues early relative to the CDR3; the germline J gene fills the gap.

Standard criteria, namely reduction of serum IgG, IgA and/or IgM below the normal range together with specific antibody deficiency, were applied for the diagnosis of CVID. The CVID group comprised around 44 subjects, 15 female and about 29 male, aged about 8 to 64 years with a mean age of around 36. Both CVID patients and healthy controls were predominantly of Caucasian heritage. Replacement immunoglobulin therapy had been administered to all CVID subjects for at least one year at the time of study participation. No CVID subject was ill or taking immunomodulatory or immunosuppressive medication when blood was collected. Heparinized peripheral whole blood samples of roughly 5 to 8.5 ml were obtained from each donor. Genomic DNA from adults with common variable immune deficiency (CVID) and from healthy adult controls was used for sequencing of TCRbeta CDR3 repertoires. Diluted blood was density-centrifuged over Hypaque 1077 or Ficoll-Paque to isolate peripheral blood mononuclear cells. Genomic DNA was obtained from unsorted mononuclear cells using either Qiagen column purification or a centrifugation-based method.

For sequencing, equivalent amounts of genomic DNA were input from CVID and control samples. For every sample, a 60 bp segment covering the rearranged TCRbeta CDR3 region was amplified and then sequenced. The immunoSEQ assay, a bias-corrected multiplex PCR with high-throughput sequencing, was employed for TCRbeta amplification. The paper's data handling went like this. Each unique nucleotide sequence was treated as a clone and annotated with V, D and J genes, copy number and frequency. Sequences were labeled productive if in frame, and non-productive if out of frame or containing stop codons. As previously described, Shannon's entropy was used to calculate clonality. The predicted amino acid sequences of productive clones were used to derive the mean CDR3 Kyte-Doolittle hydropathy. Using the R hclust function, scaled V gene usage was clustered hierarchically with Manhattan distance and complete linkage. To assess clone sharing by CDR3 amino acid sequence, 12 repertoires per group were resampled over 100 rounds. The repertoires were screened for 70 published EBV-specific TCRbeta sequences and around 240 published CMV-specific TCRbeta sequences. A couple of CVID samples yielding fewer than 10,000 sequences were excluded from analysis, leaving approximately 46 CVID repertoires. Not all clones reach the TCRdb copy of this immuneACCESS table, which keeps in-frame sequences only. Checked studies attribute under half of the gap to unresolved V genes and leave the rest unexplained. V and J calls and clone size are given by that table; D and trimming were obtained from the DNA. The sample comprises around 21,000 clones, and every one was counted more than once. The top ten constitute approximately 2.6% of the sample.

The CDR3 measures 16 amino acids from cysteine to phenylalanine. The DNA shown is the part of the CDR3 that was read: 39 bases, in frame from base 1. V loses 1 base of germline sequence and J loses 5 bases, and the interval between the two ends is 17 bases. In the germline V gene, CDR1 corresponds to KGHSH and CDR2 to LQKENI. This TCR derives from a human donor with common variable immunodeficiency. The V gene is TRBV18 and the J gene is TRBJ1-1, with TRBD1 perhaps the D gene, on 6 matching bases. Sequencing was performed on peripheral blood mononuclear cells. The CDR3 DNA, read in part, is TGTGCCAGCTCACCACTATCTGGGGGGGCAGGGACTGAA. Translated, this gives CASSPLSGGAGTE. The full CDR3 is CASSPLSGGAGTEAFF.